This T cell receptor beta chain was captured by sequencing in a study of graft-versus-host responses after intestinal transplantation. Across the whole study: Tacrolimus and steroids were given for two to four years to all recipients after anti-thymocyte globulin induction. Findings and caveats of the study: Marrow from the recipient contained GvH clones, some of which had appeared first in ileum or blood. After transplant, early declines in HvG clones were associated with peak levels of circulating GvH clones.

TCRdb's table, derived via immunoSEQ multiplex PCR, lists solely in-frame clones and lacks some. The data show about 64,000 clones, approximately 92% seen once. Points on this clone: Its target is unknown.

Sampling of post-transplant bone marrow used the posterior iliac crest or another site. After removal of 6 bases from V and 2 bases from J, the junction contained 6 bases not matched to a gene. This CDR3 spans 14 amino acids. Germline CDR1 and CDR2: SNHLY and FYNNEI. The chain recombines TRBV2 with TRBJ2-7, with TRBD2 matching over 8 bases. The input for sequencing was bone marrow, taken 700 to 850 days after intestinal transplantation. This receptor was obtained from a human patient who received an intestinal transplant, so some T cells may come from the graft donor. CDR3 nucleotide sequence: TGTGCCAGCAGCCTGCGGGGGGAACCCTACGAGCAGTACTTC. Protein product: CASSLRGEPYEQYF. Based on the CDR3 plus reference TRBV2 and TRBJ2-7, the full variable domain is EPEVTQTPSHQVTQMGQEVILRCVPISNHLYFYWYRQILGQKVEFLVSFYNNEISEKSEIFDDQFSVERPDGSNFTLKIRSTKLEDSAMYFCASSLRGEPYEQYFGPGTRLTVT.